The T cell receptor beta chain under discussion was sequenced for a study of cytotoxic CD8 clonotypes in ibrutinib-treated CLL. Germline V CDR1 and CDR2: MNHNY, SVGAGI (reference sequence). V was cut by 6 bases and J by 2 bases, with 14 bases left in between. CDR3 length: 14 residues. Assay: immunoSEQ multiplex PCR; the TCRdb copy retains only in-frame clones and omits some. The profile shows 250,000 to 350,000 clones, about 72% of them singletons. The sequencing here drew on PBMCs, taken at disease progression, from a patient treated with ibrutinib. This chain uses TRBV6-6 with TRBJ2-7; D is perhaps TRBD1 (5 bases). This receptor was obtained from a human donor with chronic lymphocytic leukemia. The CDR3 region is CASSQGLGPYEQYF. The CDR3 DNA reads as TGTGCCAGCAGCCAGGGCCTAGGACCCTACGAGCAGTACTTC.